These 3 T cell receptor beta chains came from one sample sequenced in a study of control samples from healthy donors and cancer patients. Sequencing used immunoSEQ multiplex PCR; TCRdb keeps in-frame clones, though not all of them. The table includes approximately 170,000 clones, almost 90% detected once. The source material was blood. The receptors shown here come from a woman aged 45-65 years in good health.

The chain combines TRBV20-1 with TRBJ2-1, with D possibly matching TRBD2 (6 bases). V shed 4 bases and J shed 14 bases, with 12 bases lying between them. Germline V gives CDR1 DFQATT, CDR2 SNEGSKA (reference sequence). This CDR3 comprises 10 residues. The CDR3 nucleotides are TGCAGTGCTACCGGGACTCCTAAGTTCTTC. Translation gives CSATGTPKFF.

This chain joins TRBV19 and TRBJ1-2; 9 bases agree with TRBD1. Trimming at V came to 6 bases and at J to 4 bases, leaving 9 bases not matched to a gene. The CDR3 has 15 residues. Germline CDR1 LNHDA, CDR2 SQIVND (reference sequence). CDR3 sequence: CASREGQGIGYGYTF. CDR3 sequence (DNA): TGTGCCAGTAGAGAAGGACAGGGGATCGGCTATGGCTACACCTTC.

This clone appeared a single time. The chain uses TRBV2 and TRBJ2-3; D not certain. Looked up from germline, CDR1 is SNHLY and CDR2 is FYNNEI. V was clipped by 8 bases and J by 2 bases, with 11 bases between them. The CDR3 is 13 residues long. The CDR3 here is CASGTGYTDTQYF. The CDR3 DNA reads as TGTGCCAGCGGCACCGGATACACAGATACGCAGTATTTT.